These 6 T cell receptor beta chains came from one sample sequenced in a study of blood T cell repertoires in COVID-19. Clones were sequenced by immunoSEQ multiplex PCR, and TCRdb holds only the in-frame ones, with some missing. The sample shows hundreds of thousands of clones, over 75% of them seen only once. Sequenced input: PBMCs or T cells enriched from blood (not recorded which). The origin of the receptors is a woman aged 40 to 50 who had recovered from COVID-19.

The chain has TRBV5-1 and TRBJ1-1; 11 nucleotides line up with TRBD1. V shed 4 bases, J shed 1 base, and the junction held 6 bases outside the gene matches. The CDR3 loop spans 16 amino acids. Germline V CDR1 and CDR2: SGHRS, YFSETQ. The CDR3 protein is CASSPGQGAGNTEAFF. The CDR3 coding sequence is TGCGCCAGCAGCCCTGGACAGGGGGCAGGGAACACTGAAGCTTTCTTT.

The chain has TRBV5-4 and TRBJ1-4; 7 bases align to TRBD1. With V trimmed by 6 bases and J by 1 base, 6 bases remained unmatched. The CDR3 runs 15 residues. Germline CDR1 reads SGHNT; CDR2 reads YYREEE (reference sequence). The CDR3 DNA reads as TGTGCCAGCACCCGCCAGGGGGGAACTAATGAAAAACTGTTTTTT. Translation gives CASTRQGGTNEKLFF. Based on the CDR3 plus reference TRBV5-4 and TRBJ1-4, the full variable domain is ETGVTQSPTHLIKTRGQQVTLRCSSQSGHNTVSWYQQALGQGPQFIFQYYREEENGRGNFPPRFSGLQFPNYSSELNVNALELDDSALYLCASTRQGGTNEKLFFGSGTQLSVL.

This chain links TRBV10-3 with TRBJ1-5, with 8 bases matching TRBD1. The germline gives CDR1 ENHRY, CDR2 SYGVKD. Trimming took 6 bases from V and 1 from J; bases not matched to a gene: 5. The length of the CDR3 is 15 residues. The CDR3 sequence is CAIREDRESNQPQHF. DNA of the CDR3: TGTGCCATCAGGGAGGACAGGGAAAGCAATCAGCCCCAGCATTTT.

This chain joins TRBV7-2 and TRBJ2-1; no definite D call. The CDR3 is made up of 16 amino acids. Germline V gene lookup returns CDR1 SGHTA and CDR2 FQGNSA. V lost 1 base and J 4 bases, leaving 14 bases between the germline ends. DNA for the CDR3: TGTGCCAGCAGCTTAGTCGGCAGGTCTACGTACAATGAGCAGTTCTTC. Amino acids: CASSLVGRSTYNEQFF.

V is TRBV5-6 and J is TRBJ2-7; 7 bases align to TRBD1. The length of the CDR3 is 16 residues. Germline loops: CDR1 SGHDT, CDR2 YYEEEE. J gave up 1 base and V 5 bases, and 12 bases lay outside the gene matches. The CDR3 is CASRVGQWSISYEQYF. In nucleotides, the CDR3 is TGTGCCAGCAGAGTGGGACAGTGGAGTATTTCCTACGAGCAGTACTTC.

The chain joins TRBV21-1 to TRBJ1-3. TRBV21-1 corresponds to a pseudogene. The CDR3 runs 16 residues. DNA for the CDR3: TGTGCCAGCAGCAAGTTTACTTTTCGGGTGGGAAACACCATATATTTT. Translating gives CASSKFTFRVGNTIYF.